Sequencing of this T cell receptor beta chain was carried out in a study of OX40 agonist ivuxolimab in advanced cancers. The CDR3 is made up of 15 amino acids. Germline CDR1 MGHRA, CDR2 YSYEKL. The V end was cut by 0 bases, the J end by 1 base, with 9 bases between. This table comes from immunoSEQ multiplex PCR, and its TCRdb copy is limited to in-frame clones, with some not included. The sample gives 150,000 to 190,000 clones, 90% to 95% of which show up once; just over 0.3% is in the top ten. This rearrangement joins TRBV4-1 to TRBJ1-2; D unclear. The input for sequencing was CD4+ or CD8+ T cells sorted from blood, taken in a trial of the OX40 agonist ivuxolimab. The source is an adult with an advanced solid tumor such as melanoma, head and neck, liver or kidney cancer. DNA of the CDR3: TGCGCCAGCAGCCAAGATCAGGCCCGTAACTATGGCTACACCTTC. Protein: CASSQDQARNYGYTF.